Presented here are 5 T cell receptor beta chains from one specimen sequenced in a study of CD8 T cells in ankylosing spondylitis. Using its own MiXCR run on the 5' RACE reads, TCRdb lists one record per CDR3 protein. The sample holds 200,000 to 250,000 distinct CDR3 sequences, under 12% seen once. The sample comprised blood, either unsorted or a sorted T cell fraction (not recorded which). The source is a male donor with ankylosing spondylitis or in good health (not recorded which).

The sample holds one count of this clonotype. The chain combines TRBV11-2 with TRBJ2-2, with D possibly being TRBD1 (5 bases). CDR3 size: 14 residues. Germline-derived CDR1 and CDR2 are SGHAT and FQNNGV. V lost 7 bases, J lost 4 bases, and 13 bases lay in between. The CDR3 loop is CASIPSRATGELFF. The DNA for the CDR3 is TGTGCCAGCATCCCCTCCAGGGCCACCGGGGAGCTGTTTTTT.

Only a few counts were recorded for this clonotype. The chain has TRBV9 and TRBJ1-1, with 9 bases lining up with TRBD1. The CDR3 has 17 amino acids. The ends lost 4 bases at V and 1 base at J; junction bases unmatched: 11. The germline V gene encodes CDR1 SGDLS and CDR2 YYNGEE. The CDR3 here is CASSPTPGQGANTEAFF. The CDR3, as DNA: TGTGCCAGCAGCCCCACCCCGGGACAGGGCGCGAACACTGAAGCTTTCTTT.

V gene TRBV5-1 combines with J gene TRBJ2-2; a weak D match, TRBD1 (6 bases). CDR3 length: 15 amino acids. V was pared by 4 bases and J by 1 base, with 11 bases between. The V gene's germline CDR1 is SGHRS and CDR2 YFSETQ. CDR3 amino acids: CASSKTDRNTGELFF. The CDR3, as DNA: TGCGCCAGCAGCAAGACGGACAGGAACACCGGGGAGCTGTTTTTT.

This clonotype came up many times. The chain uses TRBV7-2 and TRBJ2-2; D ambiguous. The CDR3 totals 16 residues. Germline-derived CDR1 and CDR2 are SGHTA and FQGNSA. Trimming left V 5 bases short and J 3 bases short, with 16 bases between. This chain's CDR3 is CASSPKGFGYTGELFF. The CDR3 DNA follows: TGTGCCAGCAGCCCAAAGGGATTTGGGTACACCGGGGAGCTGTTTTTT.

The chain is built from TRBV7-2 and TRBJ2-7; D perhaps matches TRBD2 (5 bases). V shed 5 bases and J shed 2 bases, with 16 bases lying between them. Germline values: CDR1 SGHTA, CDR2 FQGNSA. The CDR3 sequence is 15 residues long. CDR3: CASSASIANPYEQYF. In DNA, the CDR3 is TGTGCCAGCAGCGCTAGCATAGCGAACCCCTACGAGCAGTACTTC.